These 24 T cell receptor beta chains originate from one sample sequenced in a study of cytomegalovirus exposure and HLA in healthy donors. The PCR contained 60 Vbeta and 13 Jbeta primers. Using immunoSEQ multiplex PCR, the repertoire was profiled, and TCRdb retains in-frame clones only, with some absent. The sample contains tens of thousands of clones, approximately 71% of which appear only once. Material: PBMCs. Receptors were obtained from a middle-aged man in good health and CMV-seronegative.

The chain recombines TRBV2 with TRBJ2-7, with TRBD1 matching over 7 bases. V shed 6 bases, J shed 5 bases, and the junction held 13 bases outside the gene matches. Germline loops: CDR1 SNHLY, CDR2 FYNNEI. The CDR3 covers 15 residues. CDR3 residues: CASREQGLFLHEQYF. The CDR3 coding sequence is TGTGCCAGCAGAGAACAGGGGCTATTCCTCCACGAGCAGTACTTC.

In nucleotides, the CDR3 is TGTGCCAGCACCCGAGATCAGGGCTCCTACGAGCAGTACTTC. Protein product: CASTRDQGSYEQYF. The chain is built from TRBV13 and TRBJ2-7; D might be TRBD1 (5 bases). The CDR3 spans 14 residues. Germline V gene lookup returns CDR1 PRHDT and CDR2 FYEKMQ (reference sequence). Trimming left V 7 bases short and J 0 bases short, with 13 bases between.

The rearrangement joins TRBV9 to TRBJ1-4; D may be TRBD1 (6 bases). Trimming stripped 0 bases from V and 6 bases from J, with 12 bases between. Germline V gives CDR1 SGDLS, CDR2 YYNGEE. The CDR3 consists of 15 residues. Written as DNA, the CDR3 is TGTGCCAGCAGCGTAGAGGACAGCCCTCATGAAAAACTGTTTTTT. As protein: CASSVEDSPHEKLFF.

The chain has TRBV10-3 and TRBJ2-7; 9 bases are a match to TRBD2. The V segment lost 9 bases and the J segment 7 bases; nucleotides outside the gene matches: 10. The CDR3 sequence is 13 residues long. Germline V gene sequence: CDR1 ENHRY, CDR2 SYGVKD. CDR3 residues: CAIRGREGREQYF. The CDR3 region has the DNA TGTGCCATACGTGGGCGGGAGGGCCGTGAGCAGTACTTC.

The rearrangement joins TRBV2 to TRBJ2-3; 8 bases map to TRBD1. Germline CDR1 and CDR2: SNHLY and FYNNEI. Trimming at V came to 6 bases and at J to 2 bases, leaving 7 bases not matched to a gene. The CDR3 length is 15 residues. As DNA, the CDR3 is TGTGCCAGCAGAGAACGGACAGGGCTCACAGATACGCAGTATTTT. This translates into CASRERTGLTDTQYF.

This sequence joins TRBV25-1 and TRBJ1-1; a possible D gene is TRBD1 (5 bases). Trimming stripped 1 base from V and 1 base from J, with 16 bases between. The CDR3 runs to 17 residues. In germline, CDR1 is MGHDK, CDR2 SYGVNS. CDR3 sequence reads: CASSESPLWGENTEAFF. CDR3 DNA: TGTGCCAGCAGTGAATCCCCATTATGGGGGGAGAACACTGAAGCTTTCTTT.

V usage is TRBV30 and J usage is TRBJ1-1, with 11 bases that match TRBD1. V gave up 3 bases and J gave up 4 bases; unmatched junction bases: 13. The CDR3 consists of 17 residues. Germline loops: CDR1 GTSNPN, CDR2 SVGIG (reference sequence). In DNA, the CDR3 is TGTGCCTGGAGAAGGACAGGGGGCAGTCCCGGCTCCACTGAAGCTTTCTTT. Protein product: CAWRRTGGSPGSTEAFF.

CDR3 sequence: CASDRDTYTDTQYF. In DNA form, the CDR3 reads TGTGCCAGCGACCGGGACACGTACACAGATACGCAGTATTTT. The chain couples TRBV2 to TRBJ2-3, with D perhaps TRBD1 (6 bases). Looked up from germline, CDR1 is SNHLY and CDR2 is FYNNEI. There are 14 residues in the CDR3. With 8 bases removed from V and 2 bases from J, the gap between germline ends came to 14 bases. Combining the CDR3 with reference TRBV2 and TRBJ2-3 gives the whole variable domain EPEVTQTPSHQVTQMGQEVILRCVPISNHLYFYWYRQILGQKVEFLVSFYNNEISEKSEIFDDQFSVERPDGSNFTLKIRSTKLEDSAMYFCASDRDTYTDTQYFGPGTRLTVL.

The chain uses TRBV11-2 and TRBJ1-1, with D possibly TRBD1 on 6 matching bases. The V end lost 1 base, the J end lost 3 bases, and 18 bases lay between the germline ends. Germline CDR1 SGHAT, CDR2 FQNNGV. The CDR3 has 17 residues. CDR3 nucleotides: TGTGCCAGCAGCTTAGGAACCGGTGCCAGGGGTTACACTGAAGCTTTCTTT. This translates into CASSLGTGARGYTEAFF.

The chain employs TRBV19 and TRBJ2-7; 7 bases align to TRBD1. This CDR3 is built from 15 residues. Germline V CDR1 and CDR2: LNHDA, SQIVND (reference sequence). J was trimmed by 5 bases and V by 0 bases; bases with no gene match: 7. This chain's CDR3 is CASSIDARGFHEQYF. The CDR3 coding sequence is TGTGCCAGTAGTATAGATGCCAGGGGGTTCCACGAGCAGTACTTC.

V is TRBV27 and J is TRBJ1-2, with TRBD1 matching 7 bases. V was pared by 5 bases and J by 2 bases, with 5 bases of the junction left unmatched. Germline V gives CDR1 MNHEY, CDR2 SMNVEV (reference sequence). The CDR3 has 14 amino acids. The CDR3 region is CASSVQGGNYGYTF. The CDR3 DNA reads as TGTGCCAGCAGTGTTCAGGGGGGCAACTATGGCTACACCTTC.

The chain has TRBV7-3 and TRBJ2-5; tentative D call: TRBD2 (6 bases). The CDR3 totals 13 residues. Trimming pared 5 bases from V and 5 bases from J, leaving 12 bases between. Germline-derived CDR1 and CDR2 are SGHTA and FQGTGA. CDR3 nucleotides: TGTGCCAGCAGCCCCGGGGGTTGGGAGACCCAGTACTTC. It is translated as CASSPGGWETQYF.

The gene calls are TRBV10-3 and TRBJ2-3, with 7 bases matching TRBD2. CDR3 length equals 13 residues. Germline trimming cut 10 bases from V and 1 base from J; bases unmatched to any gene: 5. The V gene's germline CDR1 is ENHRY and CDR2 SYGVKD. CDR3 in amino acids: CASGLVGTDTQYF. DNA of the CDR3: TGTGCCAGCGGACTAGTTGGCACAGATACGCAGTATTTT.

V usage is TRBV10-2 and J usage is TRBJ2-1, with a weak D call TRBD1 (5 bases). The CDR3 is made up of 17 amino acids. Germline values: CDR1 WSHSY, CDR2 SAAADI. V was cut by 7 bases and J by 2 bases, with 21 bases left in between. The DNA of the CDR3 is TGCGCCAGCAAAGGATCCCGGACACCTCAAACCTACAATGAGCAGTTCTTC. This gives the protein CASKGSRTPQTYNEQFF.

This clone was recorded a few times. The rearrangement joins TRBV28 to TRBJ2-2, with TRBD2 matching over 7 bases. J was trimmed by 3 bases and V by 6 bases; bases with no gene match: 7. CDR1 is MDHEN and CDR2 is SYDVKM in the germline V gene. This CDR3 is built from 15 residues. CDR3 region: CASSTTSAHTGELFF. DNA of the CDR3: TGTGCCAGCAGCACCACTAGCGCCCACACCGGGGAGCTGTTTTTT. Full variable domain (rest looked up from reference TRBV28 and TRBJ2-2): DVKVTQSSRYLVKRTGEKVFLECVQDMDHENMFWYRQDPGLGLRLIYFSYDVKMKEKGDIPEGYSVSREKKERFSLILESASTNQTSMYLCASSTTSAHTGELFFGEGSRLTVL.

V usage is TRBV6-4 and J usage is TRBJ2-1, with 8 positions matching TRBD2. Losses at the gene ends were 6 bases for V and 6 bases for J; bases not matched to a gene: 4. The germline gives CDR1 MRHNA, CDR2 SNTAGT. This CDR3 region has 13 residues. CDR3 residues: CASRAGGSNEQFF. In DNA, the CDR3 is TGTGCCAGCAGGGCGGGAGGCAGCAATGAGCAGTTCTTC.

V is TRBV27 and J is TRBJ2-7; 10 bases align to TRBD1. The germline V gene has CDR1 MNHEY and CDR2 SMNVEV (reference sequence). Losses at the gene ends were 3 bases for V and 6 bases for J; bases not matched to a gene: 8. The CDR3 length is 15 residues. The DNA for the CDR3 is TGTGCCAGCAGTTTTTTGGGACAGGGGTTCGGCGAGCAGTACTTC. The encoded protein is CASSFLGQGFGEQYF.

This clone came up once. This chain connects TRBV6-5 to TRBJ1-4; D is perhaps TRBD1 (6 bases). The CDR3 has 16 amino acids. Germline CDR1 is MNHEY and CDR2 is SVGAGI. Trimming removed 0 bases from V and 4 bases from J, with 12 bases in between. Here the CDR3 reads CASSYSGTGNNEKLFF. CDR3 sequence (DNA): TGTGCCAGCAGTTACTCGGGTACAGGGAATAATGAAAAACTGTTTTTT.

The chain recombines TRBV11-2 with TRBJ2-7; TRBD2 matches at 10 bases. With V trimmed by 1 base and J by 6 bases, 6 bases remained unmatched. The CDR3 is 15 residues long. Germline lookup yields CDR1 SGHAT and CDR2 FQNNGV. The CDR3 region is CASSLASGGHLEQYF. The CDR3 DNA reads TGTGCCAGCAGCTTAGCTAGCGGGGGCCACCTCGAGCAGTACTTC.

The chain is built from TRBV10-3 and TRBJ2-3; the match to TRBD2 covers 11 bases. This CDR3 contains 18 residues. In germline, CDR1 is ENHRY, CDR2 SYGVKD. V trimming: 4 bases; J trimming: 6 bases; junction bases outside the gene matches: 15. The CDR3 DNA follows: TGTGCCATCAGTGGGAAGCCCGATCTAGCGGGGGGCCTTGATACGCAGTATTTT. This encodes CAISGKPDLAGGLDTQYF.

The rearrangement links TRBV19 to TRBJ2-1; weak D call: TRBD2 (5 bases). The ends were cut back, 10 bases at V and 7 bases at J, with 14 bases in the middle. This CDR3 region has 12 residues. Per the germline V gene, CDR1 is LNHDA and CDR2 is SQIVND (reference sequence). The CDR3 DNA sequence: TGTGCCACCAGAGGCGGGCTTAATGAGCAGTTCTTC. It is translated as CATRGGLNEQFF.

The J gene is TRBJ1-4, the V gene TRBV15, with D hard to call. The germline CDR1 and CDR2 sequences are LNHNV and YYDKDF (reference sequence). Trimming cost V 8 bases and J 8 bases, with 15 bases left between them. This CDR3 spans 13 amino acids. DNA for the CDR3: TGTGCCACCGCGACTTCGGAGAAAGAAAAACTGTTTTTT. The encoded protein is CATATSEKEKLFF.

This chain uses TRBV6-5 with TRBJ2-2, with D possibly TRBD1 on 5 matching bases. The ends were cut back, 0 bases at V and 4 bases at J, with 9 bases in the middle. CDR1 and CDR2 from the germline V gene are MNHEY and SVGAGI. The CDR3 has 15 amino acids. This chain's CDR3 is CASSYSPGFTGELFF. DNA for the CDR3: TGTGCCAGCAGTTACTCGCCAGGGTTCACCGGGGAGCTGTTTTTT.

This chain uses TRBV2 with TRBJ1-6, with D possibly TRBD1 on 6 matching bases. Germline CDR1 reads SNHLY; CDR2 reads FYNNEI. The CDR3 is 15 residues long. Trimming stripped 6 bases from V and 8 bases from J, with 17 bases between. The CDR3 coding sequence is TGTGCCAGCAGCGCACAAGGGACATGGGATTCACCCCTCCACTTT. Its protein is CASSAQGTWDSPLHF.